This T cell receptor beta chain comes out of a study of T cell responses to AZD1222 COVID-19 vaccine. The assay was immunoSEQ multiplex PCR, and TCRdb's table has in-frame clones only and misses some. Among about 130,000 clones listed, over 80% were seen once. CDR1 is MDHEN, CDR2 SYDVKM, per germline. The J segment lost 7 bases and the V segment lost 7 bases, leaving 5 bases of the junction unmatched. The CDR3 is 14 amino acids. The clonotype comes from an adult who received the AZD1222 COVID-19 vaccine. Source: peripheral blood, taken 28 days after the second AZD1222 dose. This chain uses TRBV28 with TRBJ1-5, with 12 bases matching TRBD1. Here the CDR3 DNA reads TGTGCCAGCAAAGGGACAGGGGGCGGGCAGCCCCAGCATTTT. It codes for CASKGTGGGQPQHF.